The 3 T cell receptor beta chains below all came from one sample that was sequenced in a study of a mutant IDH1 vaccine in newly diagnosed glioma. Stated time point: baseline, week 1 (first vaccination visit). Described treatment: pre-vaccination baseline after standard-of-care therapy. The repertoire was sequenced with immunoSEQ multiplex PCR; TCRdb's copy has only in-frame clones and lacks some. The table has around 18,000 clones, roughly 96% seen once; the top ten hold approximately 3.6%. The sequencing here drew on peripheral blood mononuclear cells (PBMCs), taken from a glioma patient treated with radiotherapy, temozolomide or both. All receptors come from a woman aged 18-29 years with glioma. Some clones in this sample may be carry-over from other donors' samples.

V usage is TRBV19 and J usage is TRBJ1-6; D uncertain. Looked up from germline, CDR1 is LNHDA and CDR2 is SQIVND (reference sequence). The CDR3 consists of 16 residues. The ends were cut back, 3 bases at V and 10 bases at J, with 19 bases in the middle. The CDR3 coding sequence is TGTGCCAGTAGTATCGGTGGTTATCCTAATTGGTCACCCCTCCACTTT. Protein sequence: CASSIGGYPNWSPLHF.

The J gene is TRBJ2-7, the V gene TRBV27; D perhaps matches TRBD2 (5 bases). The length of the CDR3 is 12 residues. Between the trimmed V and J ends, which lost 8 bases and 1 base, there was a span of 9 bases. Germline values: CDR1 MNHEY, CDR2 SMNVEV (reference sequence). In DNA, the CDR3 is TGTGCCAGCTTCACTAGTTCCTACGAGCAGTACTTC. Translating it yields CASFTSSYEQYF.

This chain links TRBV2 with TRBJ2-3; D gene unclear. V lost 8 bases to trimming and J lost 5 bases, with 20 bases between them. The CDR3 sequence is 15 residues long. From germline, CDR1 is SNHLY and CDR2 FYNNEI. For the CDR3, the DNA is TGTGCCAGCGAGAGACCTGGCGGAGAAGAAGATACGCAGTATTTT. As protein: CASERPGGEEDTQYF.